The clone carrying this T cell receptor beta chain appeared a few times. As yet, its antigen is unknown. Germline V gives CDR1 LNHDA, CDR2 SQIVND (reference sequence). The CDR3 length is 15 residues. V dropped 4 bases and J dropped 7 bases, with 16 bases sitting between them. The sample belongs to a study of beta chain features in type 1 diabetes. Investigators reverse transcribed all isolated RNA, so they sequenced expressed TCRB transcripts. Libraries were prepared by immunoSEQ multiplex PCR; TCRdb keeps only in-frame clonotypes and omits some of them. This sample has 240,000 or so clones, with roughly 14% found just once. A single heparinised blood sample, averaging about 100 mL, was obtained per donor. General study points: In all four CD4+ subsets, TCRB CDR3 length was significantly, moderately reduced in type 1 diabetes. Insertion counts at VDJ junctions were lower in type 1 diabetes patients, who also showed more deletions there.

The rearrangement joins TRBV19 to TRBJ1-4, with D hard to call. Source material: naive CD4+ T cells from blood. This clonotype was sampled from a man aged 25-45 years with type 1 diabetes. CDR3 bases: TGTGCCAGTAGTAATCCTCCGGTGGAGTCTGAAAAACTGTTTTTT. It codes for CASSNPPVESEKLFF. Combining the CDR3 with reference TRBV19 and TRBJ1-4 gives the whole variable domain DGGITQSPKYLFRKEGQNVTLSCEQNLNHDAMYWYRQDPGQGLRLIYYSQIVNDFQKGDIAEGYSVSREKKESFPLTVTSAQKNPTAFYLCASSNPPVESEKLFFGSGTQLSVL.